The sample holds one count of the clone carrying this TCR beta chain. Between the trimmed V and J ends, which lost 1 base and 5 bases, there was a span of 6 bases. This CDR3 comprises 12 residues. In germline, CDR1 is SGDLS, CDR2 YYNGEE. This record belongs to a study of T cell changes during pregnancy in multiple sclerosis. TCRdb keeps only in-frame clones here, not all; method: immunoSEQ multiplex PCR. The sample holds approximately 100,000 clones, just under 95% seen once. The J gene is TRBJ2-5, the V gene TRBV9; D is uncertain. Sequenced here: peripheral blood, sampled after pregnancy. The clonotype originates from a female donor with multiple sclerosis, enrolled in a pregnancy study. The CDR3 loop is CASSVPRETQYF. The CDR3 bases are TGTGCCAGCAGCGTACCGAGGGAGACCCAGTACTTC.